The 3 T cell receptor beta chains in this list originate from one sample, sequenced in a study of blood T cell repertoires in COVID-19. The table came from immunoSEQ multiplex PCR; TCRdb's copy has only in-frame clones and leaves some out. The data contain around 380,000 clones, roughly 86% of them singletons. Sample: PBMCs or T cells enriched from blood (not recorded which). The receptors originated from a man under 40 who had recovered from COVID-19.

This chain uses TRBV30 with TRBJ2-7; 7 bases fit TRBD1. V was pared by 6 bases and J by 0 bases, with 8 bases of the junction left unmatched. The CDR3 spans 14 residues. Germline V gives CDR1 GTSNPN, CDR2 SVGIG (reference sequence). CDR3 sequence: CACLIQGSSYEQYF. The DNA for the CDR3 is TGTGCCTGTCTCATACAGGGGAGCTCCTACGAGCAGTACTTC.

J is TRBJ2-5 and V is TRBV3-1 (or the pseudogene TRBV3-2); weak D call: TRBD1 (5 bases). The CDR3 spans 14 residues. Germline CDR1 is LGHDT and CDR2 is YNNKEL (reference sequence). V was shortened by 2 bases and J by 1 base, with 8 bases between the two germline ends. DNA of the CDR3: TGTGCCAGCAGCCAAACAGGTCCCCAAGAGACCCAGTACTTC. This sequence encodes CASSQTGPQETQYF.

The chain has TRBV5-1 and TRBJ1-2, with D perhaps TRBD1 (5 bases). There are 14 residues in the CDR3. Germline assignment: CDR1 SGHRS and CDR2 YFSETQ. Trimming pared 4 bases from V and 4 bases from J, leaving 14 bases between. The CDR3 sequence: CASSPPGGPYGYTF. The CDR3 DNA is TGCGCCAGCAGCCCTCCGGGGGGTCCCTATGGCTACACCTTC.